A single T cell receptor (beta chain) is shown here with its context. This entry is derived from a study of blood T cell repertoires in COVID-19. Study context: Specimens from acute and convalescent COVID-19 originated in the United States, Italy and Spain.

V was clipped by 6 bases and J by 1 base; unmatched bases: 8. CDR1 is SGHAT and CDR2 is FQNNGV in the germline V gene. The CDR3 extends over 15 amino acids. Libraries were prepared by immunoSEQ multiplex PCR; TCRdb keeps only in-frame clonotypes and omits some of them. In the table there are 90,000 to 150,000 clones, 79% of which are singletons. The sequenced sample was peripheral blood. The TCR was taken from an elderly woman with acute or convalescent COVID-19. This chain connects TRBV11-2 to TRBJ1-1; 7 bases map to TRBD1. The CDR3 here is CASRTTGTPNTEAFF. The CDR3 DNA reads TGTGCCAGCAGAACGACAGGGACACCGAACACTGAAGCTTTCTTT.